Sequencing of this T cell receptor beta chain was carried out in a study of radiotherapy plus CTLA-4 blockade in lung cancer. Germline loops: CDR1 LGHNA, CDR2 YNFKEQ. J gave up 5 bases and V 0 bases, and 2 bases lay outside the gene matches. The CDR3 consists of 15 residues. The data were produced by immunoSEQ multiplex PCR, yet TCRdb's version contains in-frame clones alone and is incomplete. The sample yields about 76,000 clones, over 70% seen once. The chain couples TRBV4-2 to TRBJ1-5, with TRBD1 matching over 9 bases. The material was peripheral blood, obtained from a patient treated with radiotherapy plus ipilimumab. The sequence was collected from a human donor with non-small cell lung cancer whose response to radiotherapy plus ipilimumab could not be evaluated. Some clones in this sample may be carry-over from other donors' samples. The CDR3, as DNA: TGTGCCAGCAGCCAAGAAGGACAGGGGTATCAGCCCCAGCATTTT. Protein product: CASSQEGQGYQPQHF.